The 2 T cell receptor beta chains listed next were all sequenced from one sample in a study of blood T cell repertoires in COVID-19. The assay was immunoSEQ multiplex PCR, and TCRdb's table has in-frame clones only and misses some. This sample yields more than 150,000 clones, of which 85% to 95% are seen a single time; approximately 0.8% belongs to the top ten. The sequenced material came from peripheral blood. Receptors originate from a man aged 25 to 40 with COVID-19, enrolled during active disease.

The chain has TRBV4-1 and TRBJ1-2; possibly TRBD1 for D (5 bases). V was clipped by 0 bases and J by 7 bases, with 18 bases between them. The CDR3 has 16 amino acids. Germline V gene sequence: CDR1 MGHRA, CDR2 YSYEKL. CDR3 bases: TGCGCCAGCAGCCAAGATCAGGGTATTCCGCAGGGTGGCTACACCTTC. This gives the protein CASSQDQGIPQGGYTF.

The chain employs TRBV4-1 and TRBJ1-5; D possibly corresponds to TRBD1 (5 bases). The V gene lost 5 bases and the J gene lost 3 bases, with 11 bases spanning the gap. Germline CDR1 reads MGHRA; CDR2 reads YSYEKL. The CDR3 runs 14 residues. CDR3 DNA: TGCGCCAGCAGCTCCGGACACCCCAATCAGCCCCAGCATTTT. This gives the protein CASSSGHPNQPQHF.